The clone carrying this TCR beta chain was detected a few times. These data are taken from a study of cytomegalovirus exposure and HLA in healthy donors. The repertoire was sequenced with immunoSEQ multiplex PCR; TCRdb's copy has only in-frame clones and lacks some. Of 200,000 to 300,000 clones listed, less than 95% are singletons. The sequence came from a young woman in good health and CMV-seronegative. Sequencing was performed on PBMCs.

CDR3 loop: CASRPGTGELFF. The CDR3 DNA is TGTGCCAGCCGACCGGGCACCGGGGAGCTGTTTTTT. The chain combines TRBV18 with TRBJ2-2; no reliable D call. The CDR3 is 12 residues long. Trimming pared 8 bases from V and 4 bases from J, leaving 8 bases between. Per the germline V gene, CDR1 is KGHSH and CDR2 is LQKENI.